These 17 T cell receptor beta chains were sequenced from one sample in a study of cytomegalovirus exposure and HLA in healthy donors. Measured with immunoSEQ multiplex PCR; TCRdb has only the in-frame clones, and not every one. There are roughly 60,000 clones in the sample; 95% to 96% occur only once, and roughly 0.98% lies in the top ten. The sequenced sample was PBMCs. All receptors derive from a man aged 18-30 years in good health and CMV-seronegative.

The J gene is TRBJ2-7, the V gene TRBV6-5; D is possibly TRBD2 (6 bases). The CDR3 covers 14 residues. The V end lost 5 bases, the J end lost 5 bases, and 16 bases lay between the germline ends. From germline, CDR1 is MNHEY and CDR2 SVGAGI. The CDR3 loop is CASSGGVEGHEQYF. The CDR3 DNA reads TGTGCCAGCAGTGGCGGTGTGGAGGGCCACGAGCAGTACTTC.

V usage is TRBV5-6 and J usage is TRBJ2-5; 10 bases are shared with TRBD2. The J call may be wrong; the DNA end is better matched by TRBJ2-7. CDR1 is SGHDT and CDR2 is YYEEEE in the germline V gene. The CDR3 totals 15 residues. DNA for the CDR3: TGTGCCAGCAGCTTAGCGGGAGGGGGGTCCTACGAGCAGTACTTC. This codes for CASSLAGGGSYEQYF.

J is TRBJ2-2 and V is TRBV18; 9 bases agree with TRBD1. V shed 0 bases, J shed 7 bases, and the junction held 6 bases outside the gene matches. The CDR3 extends over 16 amino acids. Germline assignment: CDR1 KGHSH and CDR2 LQKENI. CDR3 residues: CASSPPGTGNSGELFF. Here the CDR3 DNA reads TGTGCCAGCTCACCACCCGGGACAGGGAATAGCGGGGAGCTGTTTTTT. Drawing the rest from reference TRBV18 and TRBJ2-2, the complete variable domain is NAGVMQNPRHLVRRRGQEARLRCSPMKGHSHVYWYRQLPEEGLKFMVYLQKENIIDESGMPKERFSAEFPKEGPSILRIQQVVRGDSAAYFCASSPPGTGNSGELFFGEGSRLTVL.

The V and J genes are TRBV21-1 and TRBJ1-5; no DNA check was done on the table's D call, TRBD1. TRBV21-1 is tagged as a pseudogene. CDR3 length equals 18 residues. CDR3 amino acids: CASSGYGTGPGGNQPQHF. The CDR3 DNA is TGTGCCAGCAGCGGCTACGGGACAGGGCCTGGGGGCAATCAGCCCCAGCATTTT.

V usage is TRBV10-1 and J usage is TRBJ2-5; 12 bases are a match to TRBD1. The germline V gene encodes CDR1 WNHNN and CDR2 SYGVQD (reference sequence). The CDR3 sequence is 16 residues long. Losses at the gene ends were 2 bases for V and 5 bases for J; bases not matched to a gene: 6. DNA for the CDR3: TGCGCCAGCAGTGAGAACTGGGACAGGGGGCTTGAGACCCAGTACTTC. Translation: CASSENWDRGLETQYF.

The sample holds one count of this clone. This chain joins TRBV4-1 and TRBJ2-1; D may be TRBD2 (6 bases). This CDR3 has 16 residues. Trimming cost V 5 bases and J 4 bases, with 18 bases left between them. The germline gives CDR1 MGHRA, CDR2 YSYEKL. As DNA, the CDR3 is TGCGCCAGCAGCTATAGCGGAGAGGGACCTTACAATGAGCAGTTCTTC. This gives the protein CASSYSGEGPYNEQFF.

The rearrangement uses TRBV7-9 and TRBJ2-3; D is possibly TRBD2 (5 bases). CDR3 size: 15 residues. The germline V gene has CDR1 SEHNR and CDR2 FQNEAQ (reference sequence). Trimming stripped 3 bases from V and 1 base from J, with 11 bases between. As DNA, the CDR3 is TGTGCCAGCAGCTTTAGCGTGCTTCGCACAGATACGCAGTATTTT. Encoded protein: CASSFSVLRTDTQYF.

The rearrangement joins TRBV11-2 to TRBJ2-2, with D hard to call. This CDR3 has 13 residues. The ends were cut back, 1 base at V and 4 bases at J, with 4 bases in the middle. The germline V gene encodes CDR1 SGHAT and CDR2 FQNNGV. The chain's CDR3 is CASSLAGTGELFF. In DNA form, the CDR3 reads TGTGCCAGCAGCTTAGCCGGCACCGGGGAGCTGTTTTTT.

This chain joins TRBV9 and TRBJ2-3; D not resolved. V was trimmed by 4 bases and J by 5 bases, leaving 14 bases between them. CDR3 size: 14 residues. Germline CDR1 and CDR2: SGDLS and YYNGEE. Here the CDR3 reads CASSRHPDVDTQYF. Here the CDR3 DNA reads TGTGCCAGCAGCCGACACCCCGATGTAGATACGCAGTATTTT.

CDR3 sequence reads: CASSLLPVNTEAFF. CDR3 nucleotides: TGTGCCAGCAGCTTACTTCCCGTAAACACTGAAGCTTTCTTT. The V gene is TRBV7-2, the J gene TRBJ1-1, with D unresolved. The CDR3 spans 14 residues. Between the trimmed V and J ends, which lost 2 bases and 2 bases, there was a span of 9 bases. Germline V gene sequence: CDR1 SGHTA, CDR2 FQGNSA. Together with reference TRBV7-2 and TRBJ1-1, the CDR3 gives the full variable domain: GAGVSQSPSNKVTEKGKDVELRCDPISGHTALYWYRQSLGQGLEFLIYFQGNSAPDKSGLPSDRFSAERTGGSVSTLTIQRTQQEDSAVYLCASSLLPVNTEAFFGQGTRLTVV.

This clone turned up a few times. CDR3 loop: CASSRTGNSGANVLTF. Here the CDR3 DNA reads TGTGCCAGCAGCAGGACAGGGAACTCTGGGGCCAACGTCCTGACTTTC. The genes are TRBV6-4 and TRBJ2-6, with 8 bases matching TRBD1. CDR1 is MRHNA, CDR2 SNTAGT, per germline. The CDR3 loop spans 16 amino acids. Trimming took 6 bases from V and 0 from J; bases not matched to a gene: 4.

The chain is built from TRBV29-1 and TRBJ2-1; D is perhaps TRBD2 (6 bases). Looked up from germline, CDR1 is SQVTM and CDR2 is ANQGSEA. CDR3 size: 17 residues. Between the trimmed V and J ends, which lost 2 bases and 2 bases, there was a span of 19 bases. The CDR3 nucleotides are TGCAGCGTTGAAACCGGGACTCTGCGTCAAACCTACAATGAGCAGTTCTTC. This sequence encodes CSVETGTLRQTYNEQFF.

The chain employs TRBV11-2 and TRBJ2-3, with D maybe TRBD2 (5 bases). The germline V gene encodes CDR1 SGHAT and CDR2 FQNNGV. The CDR3 runs to 15 residues. Trimming pared 3 bases from V and 6 bases from J, leaving 16 bases between. CDR3 nucleotide sequence: TGTGCCAGCAGCTTCCTTTGGGAGTTGGGGGATACGCAGTATTTT. This codes for CASSFLWELGDTQYF.

The chain employs TRBV5-1 and TRBJ2-1; D is perhaps TRBD1 (6 bases). The CDR3 spans 15 residues. V shed 2 bases and J shed 8 bases, with 17 bases lying between them. CDR1 is SGHRS, CDR2 YFSETQ, per germline. The CDR3 protein is CASSFWDKAGDEQFF. The CDR3 coding sequence is TGCGCCAGCAGCTTCTGGGACAAGGCTGGGGATGAGCAGTTCTTC.

This chain joins TRBV5-6 and TRBJ1-1; D is unresolved. The CDR3 totals 14 residues. From germline, CDR1 is SGHDT and CDR2 YYEEEE. Trimming stripped 0 bases from V and 0 bases from J, with 6 bases between. The CDR3 DNA follows: TGTGCCAGCAGCTTGGCACGGTTGAACACTGAAGCTTTCTTT. It codes for CASSLARLNTEAFF.

The genes are TRBV7-9 and TRBJ2-7; tentatively, D is TRBD1 (5 bases). Germline V gene sequence: CDR1 SEHNR, CDR2 FQNEAQ (reference sequence). V dropped 5 bases and J dropped 0 bases, with 17 bases sitting between them. The CDR3 covers 16 residues. The CDR3 here is CASSPLGTGDSYEQYF. The DNA for the CDR3 is TGTGCCAGCAGCCCCTTGGGAACAGGAGACTCCTACGAGCAGTACTTC.

The rearrangement uses TRBV6-5 and TRBJ2-5; 7 bases agree with TRBD1. Trimming cost V 6 bases and J 2 bases; bases outside gene matches: 6. Germline V gene data show CDR1 as MNHEY and CDR2 as SVGAGI. This CDR3 comprises 14 residues. CDR3 region: CASSLWDRQETQYF. The CDR3 DNA reads as TGTGCCAGCAGCCTTTGGGACAGACAAGAGACCCAGTACTTC.